Given below is one T cell receptor beta chain in context. Germline V gene lookup returns CDR1 LNHNV and CDR2 YYDKDF (reference sequence). Trimming removed 1 base from V and 5 bases from J, with 15 bases in between. The CDR3 totals 16 residues. Generated by immunoSEQ multiplex PCR, the TCRdb table keeps only in-frame clones and is missing some. The sample has about 21,000 clones, around 84% seen once. This sample stems from a study of OX40 agonist ivuxolimab in advanced cancers. J is TRBJ2-1 and V is TRBV15, with D unresolved. The sequence was collected from an adult with an advanced solid tumor such as melanoma, head and neck, liver or kidney cancer. Sequencing was performed on CD4+ or CD8+ T cells sorted from blood, taken in a trial of the OX40 agonist ivuxolimab. The CDR3 DNA is TGTGCCACCAGCAGAGTGAGAAACGACCCTAACAATGAGCAGTTCTTC. Protein product: CATSRVRNDPNNEQFF.